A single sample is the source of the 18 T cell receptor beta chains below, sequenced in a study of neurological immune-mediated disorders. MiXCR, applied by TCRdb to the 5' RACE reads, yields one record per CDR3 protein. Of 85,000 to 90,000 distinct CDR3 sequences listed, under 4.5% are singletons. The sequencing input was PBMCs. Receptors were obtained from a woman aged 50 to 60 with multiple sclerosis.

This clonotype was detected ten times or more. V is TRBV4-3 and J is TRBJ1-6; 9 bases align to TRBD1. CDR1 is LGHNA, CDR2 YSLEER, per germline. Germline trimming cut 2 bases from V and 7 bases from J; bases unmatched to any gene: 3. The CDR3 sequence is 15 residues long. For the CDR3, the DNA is TGCGCCAGCAGCCAACAGACAGGGGGGAATTCACCCCTCCACTTT. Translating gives CASSQQTGGNSPLHF.

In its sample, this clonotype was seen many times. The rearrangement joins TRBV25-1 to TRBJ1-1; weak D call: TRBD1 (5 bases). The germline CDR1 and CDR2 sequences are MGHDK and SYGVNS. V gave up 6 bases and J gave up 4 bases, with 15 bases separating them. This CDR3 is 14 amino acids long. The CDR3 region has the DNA TGTGCCAGCAGCGAGCAGGGCTGGGGCACTGAAGCTTTCTTT. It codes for CASSEQGWGTEAFF.

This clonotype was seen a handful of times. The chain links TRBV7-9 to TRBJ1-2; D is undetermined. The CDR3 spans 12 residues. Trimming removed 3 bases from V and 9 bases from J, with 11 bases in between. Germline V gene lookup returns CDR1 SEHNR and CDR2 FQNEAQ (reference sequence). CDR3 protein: CASSLQLGRYTF. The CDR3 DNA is TGTGCCAGCAGCTTGCAATTAGGACGCTACACCTTC.

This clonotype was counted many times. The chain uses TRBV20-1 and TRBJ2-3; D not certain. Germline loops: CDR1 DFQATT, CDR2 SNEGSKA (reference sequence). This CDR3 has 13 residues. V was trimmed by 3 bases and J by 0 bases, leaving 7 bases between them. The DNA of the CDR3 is TGCAGTGCTAGGGTTCCTAGCACAGATACGCAGTATTTT. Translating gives CSARVPSTDTQYF.

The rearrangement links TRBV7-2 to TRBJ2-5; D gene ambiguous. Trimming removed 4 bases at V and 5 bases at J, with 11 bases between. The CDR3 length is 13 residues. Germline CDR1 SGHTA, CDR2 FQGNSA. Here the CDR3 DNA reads TGTGCCAGCAGCTCCAGCTCTGGGGAGACCCAGTACTTC. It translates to CASSSSSGETQYF.

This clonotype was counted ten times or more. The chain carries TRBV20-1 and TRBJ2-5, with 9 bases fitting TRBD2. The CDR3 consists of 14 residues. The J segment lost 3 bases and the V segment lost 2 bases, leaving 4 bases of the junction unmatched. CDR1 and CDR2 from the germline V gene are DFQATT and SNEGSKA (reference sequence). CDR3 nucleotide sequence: TGCAGTGCTAGAACTGCTAGCGGGGAAGAGACCCAGTACTTC. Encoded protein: CSARTASGEETQYF.

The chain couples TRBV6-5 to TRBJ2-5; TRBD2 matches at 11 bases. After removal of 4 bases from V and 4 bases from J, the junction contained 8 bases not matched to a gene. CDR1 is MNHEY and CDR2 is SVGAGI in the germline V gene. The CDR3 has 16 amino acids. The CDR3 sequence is CASSFTSGGRGETQYF. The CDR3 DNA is TGTGCCAGCAGTTTCACTAGCGGGGGAAGAGGAGAGACCCAGTACTTC.

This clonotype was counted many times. The DNA of the CDR3 is TGCAGTGCACCCACGGGGGGCGGGAATTCACCCCTCCACTTT. Its translation is CSAPTGGGNSPLHF. The J gene is TRBJ1-6, the V gene TRBV20-1; maybe TRBD1 (6 bases). Per the germline V gene, CDR1 is DFQATT and CDR2 is SNEGSKA (reference sequence). The V end lost 6 bases, the J end lost 7 bases, and 16 bases lay between the germline ends. This CDR3 comprises 14 residues.

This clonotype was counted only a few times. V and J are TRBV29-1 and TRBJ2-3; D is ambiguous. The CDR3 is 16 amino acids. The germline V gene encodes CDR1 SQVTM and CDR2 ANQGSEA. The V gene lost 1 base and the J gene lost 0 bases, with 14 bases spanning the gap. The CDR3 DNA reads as TGCAGCGTTGAAGGTGAAAGGGCCACTAGCACAGATACGCAGTATTTT. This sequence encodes CSVEGERATSTDTQYF.

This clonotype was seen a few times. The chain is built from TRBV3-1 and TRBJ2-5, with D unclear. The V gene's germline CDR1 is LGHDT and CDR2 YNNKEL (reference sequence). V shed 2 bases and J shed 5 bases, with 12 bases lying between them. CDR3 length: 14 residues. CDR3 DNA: TGTGCCAGCAGCCAAAGGACCCTGCGGGAGACCCAGTACTTC. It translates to CASSQRTLRETQYF.

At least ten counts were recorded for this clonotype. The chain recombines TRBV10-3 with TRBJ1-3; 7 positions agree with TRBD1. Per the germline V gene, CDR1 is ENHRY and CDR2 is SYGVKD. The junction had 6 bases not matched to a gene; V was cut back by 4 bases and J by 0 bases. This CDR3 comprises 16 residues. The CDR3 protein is CAISVDRSNSGNTIYF. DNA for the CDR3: TGTGCCATCAGTGTGGACAGGAGTAACTCTGGAAACACCATATATTTT.

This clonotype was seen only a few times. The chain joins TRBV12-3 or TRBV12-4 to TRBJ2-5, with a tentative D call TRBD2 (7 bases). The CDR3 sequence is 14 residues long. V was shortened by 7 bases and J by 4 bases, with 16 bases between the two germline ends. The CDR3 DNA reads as TGTGCCAGCATGTGGGGGGGCAGCCGAGAGACCCAGTACTTC. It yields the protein CASMWGGSRETQYF.

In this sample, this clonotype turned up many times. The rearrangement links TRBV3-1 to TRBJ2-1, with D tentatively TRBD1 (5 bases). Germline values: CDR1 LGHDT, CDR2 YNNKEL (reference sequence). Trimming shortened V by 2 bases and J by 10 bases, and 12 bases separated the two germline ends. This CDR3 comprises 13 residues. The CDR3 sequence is CASSQYQGREQFF. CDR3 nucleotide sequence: TGTGCCAGCAGCCAATACCAGGGTCGGGAGCAGTTCTTC.

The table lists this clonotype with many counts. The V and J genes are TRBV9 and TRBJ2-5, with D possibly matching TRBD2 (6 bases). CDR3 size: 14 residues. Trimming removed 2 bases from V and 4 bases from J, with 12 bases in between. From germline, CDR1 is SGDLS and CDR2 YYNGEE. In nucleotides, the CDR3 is TGTGCCAGCAGCGTTGGCGGGGCTACAGAGACCCAGTACTTC. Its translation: CASSVGGATETQYF.

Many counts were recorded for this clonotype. The CDR3 coding sequence is TGTGCCAGCAGCCCCAACCAAGGGGGGGGATCCTACAATGAGCAGTTCTTC. Amino acids: CASSPNQGGGSYNEQFF. This rearrangement joins TRBV7-6 to TRBJ2-1, with a tentative D call TRBD2 (7 bases). The CDR3 has 17 amino acids. Germline CDR1 is SGHVS and CDR2 is FNYEAQ. V dropped 5 bases and J dropped 1 base, with 18 bases sitting between them. Full variable domain (missing parts from reference TRBV7-6 and TRBJ2-1): GAGVSQSPRYKVTKRGQDVALRCDPISGHVSLYWYRQALGQGPEFLTYFNYEAQQDKSGLPNDRFSAERPEGSISTLTIQRTEQRDSAMYRCASSPNQGGGSYNEQFFGPGTRLTVL.

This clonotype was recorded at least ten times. The CDR3 DNA reads TGCGCCAGCAGCCTGGGACAGCCGGCAACTAATGAAAAACTGTTTTTT. It codes for CASSLGQPATNEKLFF. This chain uses TRBV5-1 with TRBJ1-4; 7 bases agree with TRBD1. Germline V gene lookup returns CDR1 SGHRS and CDR2 YFSETQ. V dropped 4 bases and J dropped 0; count of bases not matched to a gene: 6. The CDR3 totals 16 residues.

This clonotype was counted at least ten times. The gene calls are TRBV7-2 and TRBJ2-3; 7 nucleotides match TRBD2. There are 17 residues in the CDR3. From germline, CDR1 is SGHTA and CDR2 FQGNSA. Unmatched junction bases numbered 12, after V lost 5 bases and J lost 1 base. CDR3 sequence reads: CASSPVWASGGTDTQYF. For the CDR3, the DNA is TGTGCCAGCAGCCCCGTCTGGGCTAGCGGAGGCACAGATACGCAGTATTTT.

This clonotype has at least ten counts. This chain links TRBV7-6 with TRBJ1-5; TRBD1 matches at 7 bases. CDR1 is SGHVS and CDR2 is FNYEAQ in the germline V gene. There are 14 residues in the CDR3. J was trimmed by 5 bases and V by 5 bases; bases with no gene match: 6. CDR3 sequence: CASSPGQVDQPQHF. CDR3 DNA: TGTGCCAGCAGCCCAGGACAGGTCGATCAGCCCCAGCATTTT.